This TCR beta chain originates from a study of vaccination and CD4 T cells after COVID-19. At the level of the study: Convalescent cases consisted of six males and four females, of whom two were Hispanic. Post-diagnosis, post-COVID samples were collected after a median roughly 100 days, ranging 35 to 161. Study conclusions and caveats: Spike mono-reactive clones accounted for 304 of the 307 vaccine-specific clones found in convalescent patients.

Treatment of the sample: roughly 11-day PBMC culture with coronavirus spike peptide pools or control peptides (ViraFEST assay). At the Johns Hopkins FTIC core, DNA taken from cultured CD4+ T cells was sequenced by way of the Oncomine TCR Beta short-read assay. Each CDR3 protein gets one entry after TCRdb re-called the PCR reads with MiXCR. The sample records more than 20,000 distinct CDR3 sequences, roughly 42% being singletons. Concerning this clonotype: The antigen remains unidentified.

There are 18 residues in the CDR3. Germline V gene lookup returns CDR1 MNHNS and CDR2 SASEGT. V dropped 6 bases and J dropped 3; count of bases not matched to a gene: 14. What was sequenced was CD4+ T cells from blood, cultured in vitro. The TCR sequence derives from a human donor who had recovered from COVID-19. V usage is TRBV6-1 and J usage is TRBJ1-5; 10 bases fit TRBD1. CDR3 region: CASSPNHGGQGNNQPQHF. In DNA form, the CDR3 reads TGTGCCAGCAGCCCCAACCACGGGGGACAGGGGAACAATCAGCCCCAGCATTTT.